The 26 T cell receptor beta chains given below trace back to one sample, sequenced in a study of blood T cell repertoires in COVID-19. Sequencing was performed with immunoSEQ multiplex PCR; in TCRdb, only in-frame clones are kept and a portion is missing. The sample holds a few hundred thousand clones, 88% seen once. Sequenced: PBMCs or T cells enriched from blood (not recorded which). These receptor sequences come from a woman aged 25 to 39 who had been exposed to COVID-19.

The V and J genes are TRBV29-1 and TRBJ2-7, with 11 bases fitting TRBD2. The junction had 6 bases not matched to a gene; V was cut back by 4 bases and J by 4 bases. This CDR3 region has 14 residues. The V gene's germline CDR1 is SQVTM and CDR2 ANQGSEA. CDR3: CSVAQTSGSYEQYF. CDR3 nucleotide sequence: TGCAGCGTTGCCCAAACTAGCGGGAGTTACGAGCAGTACTTC.

This clone was recorded a few times. This chain uses TRBV14 with TRBJ2-1; 9 bases align to TRBD2. In germline, CDR1 is SGHDN, CDR2 FVKESK. This CDR3 spans 16 amino acids. V lost 5 bases and J lost 4; bases outside the gene matches: 9. The CDR3 nucleotides are TGTGCCAGCAGCTGGGCTAGCGGGACACCATACAATGAGCAGTTCTTC. This codes for CASSWASGTPYNEQFF. The full variable domain, rest sourced from reference TRBV14 and TRBJ2-1, is EAGVTQFPSHSVIEKGQTVTLRCDPISGHDNLYWYRRVMGKEIKFLLHFVKESKQDESGMPNNRFLAERTGGTYSTLKVQPAELEDSGVYFCASSWASGTPYNEQFFGPGTRLTVL.

V is TRBV5-1 and J is TRBJ2-1, with TRBD1 as a possible D gene (6 bases). The CDR3 is 15 residues long. V was cut by 4 bases and J by 3 bases, with 14 bases left in between. The germline gives CDR1 SGHRS, CDR2 YFSETQ. The DNA for the CDR3 is TGCGCCAGCAGCCCCCTCTTGGACAGCTACAATGAGCAGTTCTTC. As protein: CASSPLLDSYNEQFF.

The V gene is TRBV5-6, the J gene TRBJ1-3; TRBD1 matches 7 bases. V gave up 4 bases and J gave up 0 bases; unmatched junction bases: 7. The length of the CDR3 is 16 residues. Germline lookup yields CDR1 SGHDT and CDR2 YYEEEE. The CDR3 region is CASSRTGRASGNTIYF. CDR3 nucleotides: TGTGCCAGCAGCCGGACAGGACGCGCCTCTGGAAACACCATATATTTT.

This chain joins TRBV7-9 and TRBJ2-2, with 8 bases matching TRBD1. The CDR3 covers 18 residues. In germline, CDR1 is SEHNR, CDR2 FQNEAQ (reference sequence). J lost 1 base, V lost 7 bases, and 14 bases had no gene match. The CDR3 region is CASNEPFYRGKNTGELFF. CDR3 DNA sequence: TGTGCCAGCAATGAGCCCTTTTACAGGGGGAAGAACACCGGGGAGCTGTTTTTT.

The V and J genes are TRBV20-1 and TRBJ2-7; TRBD1 aligns across 7 bases. This CDR3 is built from 11 residues. V shed 7 bases and J 5 bases; nucleotides not matched to a gene: 5. Germline CDR1 is DFQATT and CDR2 is SNEGSKA (reference sequence). In DNA form, the CDR3 reads TGCAGTGTTGAACAGGGGAACGAGCAGTACTTC. As protein: CSVEQGNEQYF.

The CDR3 loop reads CASSQTGGNGYTF. CDR3 DNA sequence: TGTGCCAGTAGCCAAACAGGGGGCAATGGCTACACCTTC. The genes are TRBV19 and TRBJ1-2; TRBD1 matches at 9 bases. The CDR3 contains 13 residues. Germline V gene lookup returns CDR1 LNHDA and CDR2 SQIVND (reference sequence). Unmatched junction bases numbered 5, after V lost 6 bases and J lost 6 bases.

In DNA, the CDR3 is TGTGCCAGCAGTTTATTACAGGGATTGTCGGAAAAACTGTTTTTT. This encodes CASSLLQGLSEKLFF. The gene calls are TRBV28 and TRBJ1-4; D is possibly TRBD1 (6 bases). The CDR3 covers 15 residues. Germline values: CDR1 MDHEN, CDR2 SYDVKM. The V end lost 1 base, the J end lost 8 bases, and 14 bases lay between the germline ends. Together with reference TRBV28 and TRBJ1-4, the CDR3 gives the full variable domain: DVKVTQSSRYLVKRTGEKVFLECVQDMDHENMFWYRQDPGLGLRLIYFSYDVKMKEKGDIPEGYSVSREKKERFSLILESASTNQTSMYLCASSLLQGLSEKLFFGSGTQLSVL.

The chain uses TRBV28 and TRBJ2-7, with D possibly TRBD1 on 6 matching bases. The CDR3 runs 14 residues. The ends were cut back, 3 bases at V and 2 bases at J, with 11 bases in the middle. Per germline, CDR1 MDHEN and CDR2 SYDVKM. The DNA of the CDR3 is TGTGCCAGCAGTTTTGGGCAGGGGACCTACGAGCAGTACTTC. It specifies CASSFGQGTYEQYF.

Only one count was recorded for this clone. The chain joins TRBV13 to TRBJ2-2; TRBD2 is a possible D gene (5 bases). Looked up from germline, CDR1 is PRHDT and CDR2 is FYEKMQ (reference sequence). CDR3 size: 13 residues. V was cut by 4 bases and J by 6 bases, with 9 bases left in between. This CDR3 reads CASSSPRAGELFF. The DNA for the CDR3 is TGTGCCAGCAGCTCCCCGAGGGCCGGGGAGCTGTTTTTT.

The chain joins TRBV7-2 to TRBJ1-5, with unresolved D. Germline V gene sequence: CDR1 SGHTA, CDR2 FQGNSA. The CDR3 is made up of 15 amino acids. V shed 1 base and J shed 1 base, with 8 bases lying between them. CDR3 loop: CASSLDGGSNQPQHF. The CDR3 DNA reads TGTGCCAGCAGCTTAGATGGAGGGAGCAATCAGCCCCAGCATTTT.

The chain recombines TRBV9 with TRBJ1-4, with 7 bases identical to TRBD1. This CDR3 spans 15 amino acids. V shed 2 bases and J 3 bases; nucleotides not matched to a gene: 4. Germline loops: CDR1 SGDLS, CDR2 YYNGEE. The CDR3 reads CASSVSGTANEKLFF. CDR3 sequence (DNA): TGTGCCAGCAGCGTCTCGGGGACAGCTAATGAAAAACTGTTTTTT.

The chain couples TRBV9 to TRBJ2-1; D perhaps matches TRBD2 (6 bases). Trimming took off 0 bases at V and 2 bases at J, with 12 bases between the two ends. Germline CDR1 and CDR2: SGDLS and YYNGEE. This CDR3 spans 16 amino acids. This chain's CDR3 is CASSVGPGEAYNEQFF. The CDR3 DNA reads as TGTGCCAGCAGCGTAGGTCCGGGGGAGGCCTACAATGAGCAGTTCTTC.

J is TRBJ2-7 and V is TRBV7-9, with a weak D call TRBD2 (5 bases). Trimming left V 2 bases short and J 1 base short, with 9 bases between. The germline V gene has CDR1 SEHNR and CDR2 FQNEAQ (reference sequence). The CDR3 totals 14 residues. The CDR3 loop is CASSLSGTSYEQYF. In DNA form, the CDR3 reads TGTGCCAGCAGCTTAAGCGGAACTTCCTACGAGCAGTACTTC.

This rearrangement joins TRBV28 to TRBJ2-1, with TRBD1 matching 8 bases. V gave up 7 bases and J gave up 6 bases; unmatched junction bases: 11. CDR3 size: 15 residues. The germline V gene has CDR1 MDHEN and CDR2 SYDVKM. The CDR3 DNA is TGTGCCAGCACTCCACAGGGGGTTTTTGGCAATGAGCAGTTCTTC. Translating it yields CASTPQGVFGNEQFF.

The V gene is TRBV11-3, the J gene TRBJ1-2, with 8 bases fitting TRBD1. With V trimmed by 5 bases and J by 7 bases, 6 bases remained unmatched. This CDR3 is 13 amino acids long. Per the germline V gene, CDR1 is SGHNT and CDR2 is YENEEA. The CDR3 spells CASSAGQGGGYTF. The CDR3 DNA is TGTGCCAGCAGCGCTGGACAGGGCGGTGGCTACACCTTC.

This sequence joins TRBV7-3 and TRBJ2-2; D is unresolved. This CDR3 is 14 amino acids long. V was cut by 5 bases and J by 1 base, with 8 bases left in between. CDR1 and CDR2 from the germline V gene are SGHTA and FQGTGA. The CDR3 nucleotides read TGTGCCAGCAGCCTCTCCGGGAACACCGGGGAGCTGTTTTTT. It specifies CASSLSGNTGELFF.

The chain combines TRBV7-2 with TRBJ2-3, with 10 positions matching TRBD1. Germline values: CDR1 SGHTA, CDR2 FQGNSA. This CDR3 is 16 amino acids long. Trimming cost V 4 bases and J 3 bases; bases outside gene matches: 7. In DNA, the CDR3 is TGTGCCAGCAGCTGGGGACAGGGGATGGGGACAGATACGCAGTATTTT. Its translation is CASSWGQGMGTDTQYF.

The genes are TRBV2 and TRBJ2-2; D possibly corresponds to TRBD2 (5 bases). CDR3 length: 17 amino acids. V was clipped by 4 bases and J by 0 bases, with 15 bases between them. CDR1 is SNHLY, CDR2 FYNNEI, per germline. The DNA for the CDR3 is TGTGCCAGCAGTGTCAACGGGGTAGCACCGAACACCGGGGAGCTGTTTTTT. As protein: CASSVNGVAPNTGELFF.

The chain recombines TRBV10-1 with TRBJ1-1; unclear D gene. The CDR3 has 17 amino acids. Trimming stripped 2 bases from V and 1 base from J, with 17 bases between. Germline values: CDR1 WNHNN, CDR2 SYGVQD (reference sequence). CDR3 region: CASSEKAVFKKNTEAFF. The CDR3 region has the DNA TGCGCCAGCAGTGAGAAGGCGGTTTTCAAAAAGAACACTGAAGCTTTCTTT.

In DNA, the CDR3 is TGTGCCAGCAGCGCCACGACAGGGAACAATGAGCAGTTCTTC. Its protein product is CASSATTGNNEQFF. This chain connects TRBV7-3 to TRBJ2-1, with 7 bases identical to TRBD1. The V gene end was trimmed by 5 bases and the J gene end by 5 bases; junction bases not matched to a gene: 6. The CDR3 is 14 amino acids. Per germline, CDR1 SGHTA and CDR2 FQGTGA.

The gene calls are TRBV10-1 and TRBJ2-4, with a weak D call TRBD2 (6 bases). Germline V lookup: CDR1 WNHNN, CDR2 SYGVQD (reference sequence). The germline V and J ends were trimmed by 0 bases and 7 bases, with 16 bases remaining between them. The CDR3 spans 16 residues. The CDR3 sequence: CASSESVGGGGNIQYF. Here the CDR3 DNA reads TGCGCCAGCAGTGAGTCGGTGGGAGGAGGAGGGAACATTCAGTACTTC.

The chain has TRBV27 and TRBJ2-3; 10 nucleotides match TRBD2. V was pared by 0 bases and J by 8 bases, with 14 bases of the junction left unmatched. Germline CDR1 reads MNHEY; CDR2 reads SMNVEV (reference sequence). This CDR3 has 18 residues. CDR3 amino acids: CASSLSAGASGGQRTQYF. DNA for the CDR3: TGTGCCAGCAGTTTATCTGCCGGGGCTAGCGGGGGCCAACGTACGCAGTATTTT.

The CDR3 bases are TGTGCCATCACACAGGGGTCTAACTATGGCTACACCTTC. Translation: CAITQGSNYGYTF. This rearrangement joins TRBV12-3 or TRBV12-4 to TRBJ1-2, with 7 bases identical to TRBD1. This CDR3 is built from 13 residues. The V gene end was trimmed by 10 bases and the J gene end by 0 bases; junction bases not matched to a gene: 5.

The chain links TRBV19 to TRBJ2-1, with 7 nucleotides matching TRBD2. CDR3 length equals 15 residues. The germline gives CDR1 LNHDA, CDR2 SQIVND (reference sequence). V lost 3 bases, J lost 2 bases, and 4 bases stayed unmatched. The CDR3 region has the DNA TGTGCCAGTAGTATGGCTAGCGGACCCTACAATGAGCAGTTCTTC. Translated: CASSMASGPYNEQFF.

The genes are TRBV12-5 and TRBJ2-1; 12 bases match TRBD2. V was pared by 3 bases and J by 9 bases, with 6 bases of the junction left unmatched. There are 15 residues in the CDR3. Germline values: CDR1 LGHNT, CDR2 FRNRAP. CDR3 region: CASGLSSGRDGEQFF. CDR3 DNA sequence: TGTGCTAGTGGTTTATCTAGCGGGAGGGACGGTGAGCAGTTCTTC.